This is a list of T cell receptor beta chains from one sample in a study of cytomegalovirus exposure and HLA in healthy donors. Generated by immunoSEQ multiplex PCR, the TCRdb table keeps only in-frame clones and is missing some. The sample yields some 42,000 clones, roughly half seen once. Material: PBMCs. All receptors come from a human donor in good health. Both conserved end residues are part of each CDR3. Fields, in order: V gene, clone size, J gene, D gene, CDR3 DNA, CDR3 protein. The D gene is left open where the match is weak. The size field is filled for only some rows; it gives once, few, many or a size class.

>TRBV28|.|TRBJ1-2|TRBD1
TGTGCCAGCAGTTGGCTTGGACAGGGGGAGTCACCTGGCTACACCTTC
CASSWLGQGESPGYTF
>TRBV5-4|few|TRBJ2-5|TRBD1
TGTGCCAGCAGCTTGTCGCCAGGGGGAGAGACCCAGTACTTC
CASSLSPGGETQYF
>TRBV7-9|few|TRBJ1-1|.
TGTGCCAGCAGCCCGGCGGGGGTTAGGAACACTGAAGCTTTCTTT
CASSPAGVRNTEAFF
>TRBV19|.|TRBJ2-3|TRBD2
TGTGCCAGTAGTACTACTAGCGGGAGTACAAGCACAGATACGCAGTATTTT
CASSTTSGSTSTDTQYF
>TRBV7-8|.|TRBJ1-2|TRBD1
TGTGCCAGCAGCTTAGATGGGACAGGGGGTTATCGGGGCTACACCTTC
CASSLDGTGGYRGYTF
>TRBV28|once|TRBJ2-1|TRBD2
TGTGCCAGCAAGGGTTGGCTAGCGGGGGTCAATGAGCAGTTCTTC
CASKGWLAGVNEQFF
>TRBV7-9|few|TRBJ2-7|.
TGTGCCAGCAGCCACAGAGGGTCCTACGAGCAGTACTTC
CASSHRGSYEQYF
>TRBV4-2|once|TRBJ1-1|.
TGTGCCAGCAGCCAAGATACCGGTCCACGAAGCACTGAAGCTTTCTTT
CASSQDTGPRSTEAFF
>TRBV7-6|few|TRBJ2-3|.
TGTGCCAGCAGCTTAGCGCGGGGTTTAGGGACAGATACGCAGTATTTT
CASSLARGLGTDTQYF
>TRBV6-5|few|TRBJ2-3|TRBD2
TGTGCCAGCAGTTACACTAGCGGGAGCACAGATACGCAGTATTTT
CASSYTSGSTDTQYF
>TRBV5-1|.|TRBJ2-3|.
TGCGCCAGCAGCTTGTACAGGGAAACAGATACGCAGTATTTT
CASSLYRETDTQYF
>TRBV4-1|.|TRBJ2-5|TRBD1
TGCGCCAGCAGTCCGACAGGGCAAGAGACCCAGTACTTC
CASSPTGQETQYF
>TRBV7-9|.|TRBJ1-4|TRBD1
TGTGCCAGCAGCTCCAAACTCGGGACAGGGGGACTCGTTAGTGAAAAACTGTTTTTT
CASSSKLGTGGLVSEKLFF
>TRBV18|.|TRBJ1-4|TRBD1
TGTGCCAGCCAGAAACAGGGGGAAAGTGAAAAACTGTTTTTT
CASQKQGESEKLFF
>TRBV5-6|few|TRBJ1-5|TRBD1
TGTGCCAGCAGCTTGGGGGCAGGGGGAAATCAGCCCCAGCATTTT
CASSLGAGGNQPQHF
>TRBV6-6|.|TRBJ1-2|.
TGTGCCAGCAGCCAAGCTCCTGTGGGCTACACCTTC
CASSQAPVGYTF
>TRBV18|.|TRBJ1-1|TRBD1
TGTGCCAGCTCTCATAGGACAGGGTACATGAACACTGAAGCTTTCTTT
CASSHRTGYMNTEAFF
>TRBV11-3|.|TRBJ2-1|.
TGTGCCAGCAGCTCCCAGTTCGGCCAGGGGCAGTTCTTC
CASSSQFGQGQFF
>TRBV27|few|TRBJ2-3|.
TGTGCCAGCAGTCCCCCAAAAGGGGTGGGCACAGATACGCAGTATTTT
CASSPPKGVGTDTQYF
>TRBV4-2|once|TRBJ2-1|TRBD2
TGTGTCAGCAGCCAAGATACAGCGGGGGAGTACAATGAGCAGTTCTTC
CVSSQDTAGEYNEQFF
>TRBV6-4|.|TRBJ1-6|TRBD1
TGTGCCAGCAGCCAGGGGGGTAATTCACCCCTCCACTTT
CASSQGGNSPLHF
>TRBV25-1|.|TRBJ1-2|.
TGTGCCAGCACTGAGGTCGGGTATGGCTACACCTTC
CASTEVGYGYTF
>TRBV27|.|TRBJ1-3|.
TGTGCCAGCAGTTTATCAGGGGCTGGAAACACCATATATTTT
CASSLSGAGNTIYF
>TRBV5-1|few|TRBJ1-1|.
TGCGCCAGCAGCTTGAGATTAGCGGTGAACACTGAAGCTTTCTTT
CASSLRLAVNTEAFF
>TRBV5-1|few|TRBJ1-2|.
TGTGCCAGCACCCAACAGGGCCGCTATGGCTACACCTTC
CASTQQGRYGYTF
>TRBV25-1|few|TRBJ1-3|.
TGTGCCAGCAGTGAAAGGTCGCGTAGCTCGGGAAACACCATATATTTT
CASSERSRSSGNTIYF
>TRBV2|.|TRBJ1-2|TRBD1
TGTGCCAGCAGGGGCGGACAGGGTCAGGATGGCTACACCTTC
CASRGGQGQDGYTF
>TRBV7-3|.|TRBJ2-2|TRBD1
TGTGCCAGCAGGGCGGGACAGGGTAACACCGGGGAGCTGTTTTTT
CASRAGQGNTGELFF
>TRBV7-3|few|TRBJ2-1|.
TGTGCCAGCAGCTTAATGCAGGGCGATGAGCAGTTCTTC
CASSLMQGDEQFF
>TRBV30|few|TRBJ1-3|.
TGTGCCTGGTCCGACCGTGGCAGGGCGGTAAACACCATATATTTT
CAWSDRGRAVNTIYF
>TRBV7-2|few|TRBJ1-5|.
TGTGCCAGCAGCTCGAACCCCGGGACTCTCGATCTGCATTTT
CASSSNPGTLDLHF
>TRBV19|.|TRBJ2-5|TRBD2
TGTGCCAGTAGTATACTTGGACTAGCGGGCCAAGAGACCCAGTACTTC
CASSILGLAGQETQYF
>TRBV5-1|.|TRBJ2-7|TRBD1
TGCGCCAGCAGCCCAGGACAGGGAACTCGCGAGCAGTACTTC
CASSPGQGTREQYF
>TRBV7-9|.|TRBJ1-1|TRBD1
TGTGCCAGCAGCGAACAGGGGGCGCGGACTGAAGCTTTCTTT
CASSEQGARTEAFF
>TRBV4-1|.|TRBJ2-7|TRBD2
TGCGCCAGCAGCCAAGTGGCCTCTGAACTAGCGGGTCTTCCCTACGAGCAGTACTTC
CASSQVASELAGLPYEQYF
>TRBV6-6|.|TRBJ2-1|.
TGTGCCAGCAGGGGGGACATCTACAATGAGCAGTTCTTC
CASRGDIYNEQFF
>TRBV19|once|TRBJ1-5|.
TGTGCCAGTAGTATAGGGGGCCCAAATCAGCCCCAGCATTTT
CASSIGGPNQPQHF
>TRBV7-9|few|TRBJ2-3|.
TGTGCCAGTTCTAGCACAGATACGCAGTATTTT
CASSSTDTQYF
>TRBV6-5|few|TRBJ1-4|.
TGTGCCAGCAGGGAGGGAGTCGATGAAAAACTGTTTTTT
CASREGVDEKLFF
>TRBV7-2|few|TRBJ2-7|.
TGTGCCAGCAGCCCTAGGGGACTGGATACCTACGAGCAGTACTTC
CASSPRGLDTYEQYF
>TRBV19|.|TRBJ1-1|TRBD1
TGTGCCAGTACTGACAGGGGTTGGACTGAAGCTTTCTTT
CASTDRGWTEAFF
>TRBV5-4|.|TRBJ2-7|TRBD1
TGTGCCAGCAGCGCGTGGACAGGGTCCTACGAGCAGTACTTC
CASSAWTGSYEQYF
>TRBV19|.|TRBJ1-2|TRBD1
TGTGCCAGTAGTACGGGGTGGACAGGGTTCCGCTTCTACACCTTC
CASSTGWTGFRFYTF
>TRBV7-2|.|TRBJ1-2|.
TGTGCCAGCAGCTCTACTCGACAGTCATATGGCTACACCTTC
CASSSTRQSYGYTF
>TRBV4-2|.|TRBJ2-7|.
TGTGCCAGCAGCCAAGCTCAGGGCAGCTCCTACGAGCAGTACTTC
CASSQAQGSSYEQYF
>TRBV6-1|.|TRBJ2-3|TRBD2
TGTGCCAGCAGTAGAGAGCGGGGGGGCTCACATACGCAGTATTTT
CASSRERGGSHTQYF
>TRBV11-2|.|TRBJ2-5|TRBD2
TGTGCCAGCAGCCCCTCCAGGCGGGGGGGCCAGGAGACCCAGTACTTC
CASSPSRRGGQETQYF